These 26 T cell receptor beta chains were sequenced from one sample in a study of OX40 agonist ivuxolimab in advanced cancers. Method: immunoSEQ multiplex PCR; TCRdb's copy keeps in-frame clones and lacks some. The repertoire holds roughly 120,000 clones, around 90% seen once, with 0.25% to 0.3% in the top ten. The source was CD4+ or CD8+ T cells sorted from blood, collected in a trial of the OX40 agonist ivuxolimab. Every receptor here comes from an adult with an advanced solid tumor such as melanoma, head and neck, liver or kidney cancer.

In this sample, this clone turned up once. The V call is TRBV7-2, the J call TRBJ2-7; 9 bases are shared with TRBD1. V gave up 1 base and J gave up 3 bases; unmatched junction bases: 4. Germline lookup yields CDR1 SGHTA and CDR2 FQGNSA. The CDR3 length is 15 residues. For the CDR3, the DNA is TGTGCCAGCAGCTTAGGGGGACAGGGAAACTACGAGCAGTACTTC. It translates to CASSLGGQGNYEQYF.

The chain links TRBV28 to TRBJ2-2; possibly TRBD2 for D (7 bases). There are 16 residues in the CDR3. V was shortened by 2 bases and J by 1 base, with 11 bases between the two germline ends. The germline gives CDR1 MDHEN, CDR2 SYDVKM. In DNA form, the CDR3 reads TGTGCCAGCAGTTTAAGGGGAGGGGGGAACACCGGGGAGCTGTTTTTT. It encodes CASSLRGGGNTGELFF.

This sequence joins TRBV19 and TRBJ1-5; tentative D call: TRBD1 (5 bases). The germline gives CDR1 LNHDA, CDR2 SQIVND (reference sequence). With 4 bases removed from V and 6 bases from J, the gap between germline ends came to 16 bases. This CDR3 comprises 15 residues. The CDR3 DNA follows: TGTGCCAGTAGTACGGGACGGTGGGACGGTCAGCCCCAGCATTTT. Its translation: CASSTGRWDGQPQHF. The full variable domain, rest sourced from reference TRBV19 and TRBJ1-5, is DGGITQSPKYLFRKEGQNVTLSCEQNLNHDAMYWYRQDPGQGLRLIYYSQIVNDFQKGDIAEGYSVSREKKESFPLTVTSAQKNPTAFYLCASSTGRWDGQPQHFGDGTRLSIL.

The chain has TRBV9 and TRBJ2-3; 8 bases line up with TRBD1. This CDR3 spans 15 amino acids. The trim removed 3 bases at V and 9 bases at J, leaving 12 bases unmatched. Germline V CDR1 and CDR2: SGDLS, YYNGEE. The CDR3 protein is CASSDLDRVEDTQYF. CDR3 coding DNA: TGTGCCAGCAGCGATCTGGACAGGGTGGAGGACACGCAGTATTTT. Combining the CDR3 with reference TRBV9 and TRBJ2-3 gives the whole variable domain DSGVTQTPKHLITATGQRVTLRCSPRSGDLSVYWYQQSLDQGLQFLIQYYNGEERAKGNILERFSAQQFPDLHSELNLSSLELGDSALYFCASSDLDRVEDTQYFGPGTRLTVL.

The chain carries TRBV5-8 and TRBJ1-5; TRBD1 might be the D (5 bases). CDR1 and CDR2 (germline): SGHTS, YDEGEE. CDR3 length: 15 residues. Trimming removed 0 bases at V and 3 bases at J, with 10 bases between. The CDR3 region has the DNA TGTGCCAGCAGCTTGGATGGGGGGGTCAATCAGCCCCAGCATTTT. It codes for CASSLDGGVNQPQHF.

This clone was recorded a few times. The chain employs TRBV28 and TRBJ1-2; 8 positions agree with TRBD1. Germline values: CDR1 MDHEN, CDR2 SYDVKM. This CDR3 comprises 20 residues. V lost 1 base, J lost 5 bases, and 21 bases stayed unmatched. The chain's CDR3 is CASSLSSLIRGQGGRYGYTF. Written as DNA, the CDR3 is TGTGCCAGCAGTTTATCCTCCCTTATCCGTGGACAGGGAGGTAGGTATGGCTACACCTTC.

This clone has just a few counts. The rearrangement links TRBV4-2 to TRBJ2-6, with a weak D call TRBD1 (7 bases). The V and J ends lost 4 bases and 0 bases respectively, with 22 bases between them. This CDR3 has 20 amino acids. Germline loops: CDR1 LGHNA, CDR2 YNFKEQ. CDR3 in amino acids: CASSRNPAGQSNSGANVLTF. In DNA form, the CDR3 reads TGTGCCAGCAGCCGGAATCCGGCGGGACAGAGTAACTCTGGGGCCAACGTCCTGACTTTC.

The chain recombines TRBV7-9 with TRBJ2-3; 8 bases map to TRBD1. V was pared by 4 bases and J by 0 bases, with 3 bases of the junction left unmatched. This CDR3 contains 15 residues. CDR1 is SEHNR and CDR2 is FQNEAQ in the germline V gene (reference sequence). In nucleotides, the CDR3 is TGTGCCAGCAGCTGGACAGGGAGTAGCACAGATACGCAGTATTTT. Translation: CASSWTGSSTDTQYF.

The chain couples TRBV6-5 to TRBJ2-2; no reliable D call. Germline CDR1 is MNHEY and CDR2 is SVGAGI. The CDR3 loop spans 14 amino acids. Trimming left V 4 bases short and J 1 base short, with 7 bases between. Written as DNA, the CDR3 is TGTGCCAGCAGTTTGACAAGGAACACCGGGGAGCTGTTTTTT. Protein: CASSLTRNTGELFF.

The chain combines TRBV5-5 with TRBJ1-4; D unresolved. The CDR3 length is 16 residues. Germline CDR1 reads SGHKS; CDR2 reads YYEKEE (reference sequence). V lost 0 bases and J lost 0, with 9 bases in between. The CDR3 region is CASSLELSSTNEKLFF. The CDR3 DNA follows: TGTGCCAGCAGCTTGGAATTGTCCTCAACTAATGAAAAACTGTTTTTT.

Here the CDR3 DNA reads TGTGCCAGCAGTGCACGCAGGGCTGGGGCCAACGTCCTGACTTTC. Protein: CASSARRAGANVLTF. The chain employs TRBV2 and TRBJ2-6, with a possible D match to TRBD1 (5 bases). From germline, CDR1 is SNHLY and CDR2 FYNNEI. The CDR3 spans 15 residues. The V gene lost 4 bases and the J gene lost 2 bases, with 9 bases spanning the gap.

V is TRBV19 and J is TRBJ2-7, with D perhaps TRBD1 (6 bases). CDR1 LNHDA and CDR2 SQIVND come from the germline V gene (reference sequence). Trimming left V 10 bases short and J 0 bases short, with 19 bases between. This CDR3 spans 15 amino acids. The CDR3 loop is CATGNREESSYEQYF. DNA of the CDR3: TGTGCCACCGGGAACAGGGAAGAAAGCTCCTACGAGCAGTACTTC.

The chain links TRBV19 to TRBJ2-5; D is perhaps TRBD1 or TRBD2 (5 bases each). Per germline, CDR1 LNHDA and CDR2 SQIVND (reference sequence). V dropped 6 bases and J dropped 5 bases, with 16 bases sitting between them. The CDR3 loop spans 14 amino acids. The CDR3 nucleotides read TGTGCCAGTAGAGAAACGGGACCATGGGAGACCCAGTACTTC. It is translated as CASRETGPWETQYF.

The chain's CDR3 is CASTTGASGRDEQYF. CDR3 sequence (DNA): TGTGCCAGCACTACGGGGGCTAGCGGGAGGGACGAGCAGTACTTC. V gene TRBV6-1 combines with J gene TRBJ2-7; 12 positions agree with TRBD2. J lost 5 bases, V lost 7 bases, and 9 bases had no gene match. This CDR3 region has 15 residues. Germline V lookup: CDR1 MNHNS, CDR2 SASEGT.

Written as DNA, the CDR3 is TGTGCCAGCGGGGGGGAGACCCAGTACTTC. As protein: CASGGETQYF. The chain links TRBV6-6 to TRBJ2-5; possibly TRBD2 for D (6 bases). There are 10 residues in the CDR3. The ends were cut back, 8 bases at V and 5 bases at J, with 6 bases in the middle. Germline lookup yields CDR1 MNHNY and CDR2 SVGAGI (reference sequence).

The chain carries TRBV6-6 and TRBJ2-1, with 9 nucleotides matching TRBD2. V shed 7 bases, J shed 4 bases, and the junction held 8 bases outside the gene matches. The CDR3 is 15 residues long. Germline V gene sequence: CDR1 MNHNY, CDR2 SVGAGI (reference sequence). DNA of the CDR3: TGTGCCAGCAAGTCCCGGCGGGGGGGATACAATGAGCAGTTCTTC. This sequence encodes CASKSRRGGYNEQFF.

This clone has just one count. The CDR3 DNA reads as TGTGCCTGGAGTGTAGTGGGGCGCTATCTTACAAATTCACCCCTCCACTTT. It specifies CAWSVVGRYLTNSPLHF. The rearrangement joins TRBV30 to TRBJ1-6, with D possibly being TRBD1 (5 bases). Trimming shortened V by 0 bases and J by 7 bases, and 19 bases separated the two germline ends. The CDR3 contains 17 residues. Germline values: CDR1 GTSNPN, CDR2 SVGIG (reference sequence).

The chain joins TRBV5-1 to TRBJ1-2, with D possibly being TRBD1 (5 bases). This CDR3 contains 14 residues. The germline V gene has CDR1 SGHRS and CDR2 YFSETQ. V was pared by 8 bases and J by 2 bases, with 16 bases between. The CDR3 sequence is CASMEGTDNYGYTF. The CDR3 DNA reads TGCGCCAGTATGGAGGGGACTGACAACTATGGCTACACCTTC.

The rearrangement uses TRBV2 and TRBJ1-2; D is perhaps TRBD1 (6 bases). CDR3 length equals 14 residues. The germline V gene has CDR1 SNHLY and CDR2 FYNNEI. V lost 5 bases, J lost 4 bases, and 14 bases lay in between. CDR3 protein: CASSPSTGTYGYTF. The CDR3 bases are TGTGCCAGCAGTCCTTCGACAGGAACCTATGGCTACACCTTC.

The chain joins TRBV9 to TRBJ2-2, with D uncertain. Germline V gives CDR1 SGDLS, CDR2 YYNGEE. V was cut by 0 bases and J by 7 bases, with 10 bases left in between. The CDR3 contains 14 residues. The CDR3 nucleotides are TGTGCCAGCAGCGTAGACCTAACGGGCGGGGAGCTGTTTTTT. As protein: CASSVDLTGGELFF.

The J gene is TRBJ2-2, the V gene TRBV4-2; no clear D. The CDR3 length is 15 residues. V lost 0 bases and J 5 bases, leaving 10 bases between the germline ends. Germline assignment: CDR1 LGHNA and CDR2 YNFKEQ. The CDR3 bases are TGTGCCAGCAGCCAAGATCCCGTACCGACCGGGGAGCTGTTTTTT. Protein sequence: CASSQDPVPTGELFF.

V and J are TRBV7-3 and TRBJ2-6; D gene ambiguous. The CDR3 is made up of 19 amino acids. Germline V gene sequence: CDR1 SGHTA, CDR2 FQGTGA. Trimming took off 5 bases at V and 1 base at J, with 21 bases between the two ends. The CDR3 nucleotides are TGTGCCAGCAGCCCTCTCCGCACGACGGTTGTATCTGGGGCCAACGTCCTGACTTTC. Amino acid sequence: CASSPLRTTVVSGANVLTF.

The chain carries TRBV9 and TRBJ1-3; a weak D match, TRBD1 (5 bases). Per germline, CDR1 SGDLS and CDR2 YYNGEE. Trimming removed 0 bases from V and 2 bases from J, with 9 bases in between. The length of the CDR3 is 15 residues. The CDR3 is CASSVEGIPGNTIYF. In nucleotides, the CDR3 is TGTGCCAGCAGCGTAGAGGGGATCCCTGGAAACACCATATATTTT.

This chain links TRBV9 with TRBJ2-2; D is ambiguous. Germline values: CDR1 SGDLS, CDR2 YYNGEE. CDR3 length: 13 residues. Trimming cost V 3 bases and J 6 bases, with 9 bases left between them. CDR3 loop: CASSARSAGELFF. The CDR3 coding sequence is TGTGCCAGCAGCGCCCGGTCCGCCGGGGAGCTGTTTTTT.

The chain carries TRBV18 and TRBJ1-3, with no clear D. The CDR3 runs 15 residues. Trimming stripped 6 bases from V and 0 bases from J, with 12 bases between. Germline CDR1 is KGHSH and CDR2 is LQKENI. The CDR3 DNA is TGTGCCAGCTCCTTCGGCGAGAGCTCTGGAAACACCATATATTTT. Translated: CASSFGESSGNTIYF.

For the CDR3, the DNA is TGTGCCAGCTCACCCCTTCCGCCGACAGGGACCTTCTCTGGGGCCAACGTCCTGACTTTC. The encoded protein is CASSPLPPTGTFSGANVLTF. V usage is TRBV18 and J usage is TRBJ2-6; TRBD1 matches 7 bases. Germline V gene data show CDR1 as KGHSH and CDR2 as LQKENI. The CDR3 has 20 residues. The V gene end was trimmed by 3 bases and the J gene end by 0 bases; junction bases not matched to a gene: 14.